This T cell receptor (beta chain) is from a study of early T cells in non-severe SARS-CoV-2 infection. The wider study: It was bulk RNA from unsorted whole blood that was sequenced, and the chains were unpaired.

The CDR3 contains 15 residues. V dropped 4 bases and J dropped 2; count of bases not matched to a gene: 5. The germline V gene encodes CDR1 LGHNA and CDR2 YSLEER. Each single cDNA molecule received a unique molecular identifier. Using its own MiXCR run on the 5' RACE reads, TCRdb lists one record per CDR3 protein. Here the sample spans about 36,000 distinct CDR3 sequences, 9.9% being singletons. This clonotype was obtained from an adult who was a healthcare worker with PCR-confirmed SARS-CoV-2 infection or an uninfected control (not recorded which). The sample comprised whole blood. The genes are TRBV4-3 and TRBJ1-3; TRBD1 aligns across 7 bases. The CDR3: CASSRSTGTGNTIYF. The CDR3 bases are TGCGCCAGCAGCCGCTCGACAGGGACTGGAAACACCATATATTTT.